The 8 T cell receptor beta chains below all came from one sample that was sequenced in a study of tumor and adjacent non-tumor tissue in lung cancer. A modified ARM-PCR protocol with three rounds of nested PCR amplified TCRbeta. MiXCR, run by TCRdb on the multiplex PCR reads, gives a single entry per CDR3 protein. This table holds under 250,000 distinct CDR3 sequences, 60% to 85% found once. The template was RNA from unsorted bulk tissue. Material for sequencing was lung tumor tissue. These receptor sequences come from a man aged 55 to 70 with non-small cell lung cancer.

Concerning this clonotype: A much bigger clone sits one base away, suggesting this may be a read error. The final CDR3 position lacks the conserved phenylalanine or tryptophan, pointing to a likely read error. The CDR3 loop is CASSVGVSTNIQYI. Written as DNA, the CDR3 is TGTGCCAGCAGTGTCGGGGTGTCAACCAACATTCAGTACATC. The rearrangement links TRBV6-2 or TRBV6-3 to TRBJ2-4; TRBD2 might be the D (5 bases). The CDR3 is 14 residues long. The ends were cut back, 5 bases at V and 7 bases at J, with 15 bases in the middle. Germline V gene lookup returns CDR1 MNHEY and CDR2 SVGEGT.

Comment on this clonotype: A junction boundary mismatches the germline segment, possibly from a read error. The chain recombines TRBV4-1 with TRBJ2-3; 7 positions match TRBD2. The CDR3 is made up of 16 amino acids. Germline CDR1 reads MGHRA; CDR2 reads YSYEKL. The CDR3 loop reads CASSQEASGSTDTQYF. CDR3 nucleotides: TGTGCCAGCAGCCAAGAGGCTAGCGGTAGTACAGATACGCAGTATTTT.

To note about this clonotype: One end of the junction fails to match germline, which may point to a read error. The rearrangement uses TRBV12-3 or TRBV12-4 and TRBJ2-1; D not resolved. The CDR3 has 17 amino acids. The CDR3 nucleotides are TGTGCCAGGAGTTTTCTGCACGGGCCTATAGGTGGCCATGAGCAGTTCTTC. This codes for CARSFLHGPIGGHEQFF.

As to this clonotype: This may be a read error, as it is one base from a much larger clone. The gene calls are TRBV5-4 and TRBJ1-3, with 7 bases matching TRBD1. CDR3 size: 15 residues. With 7 bases clipped from V and 0 bases from J, the junction kept 7 bases outside the gene matches. Germline values: CDR1 SGHNT, CDR2 YYREEE (reference sequence). The CDR3 nucleotides are TGTGCCAGCTGCCGGGGGACAGCCTCTGGAAACACCATATATTTT. Translation: CASCRGTASGNTIYF.

To note about this clonotype: A much more abundant neighbour one base away suggests this may be a read error. This CDR3 reads CPIKQGAGELFF. CDR3 DNA sequence: TGTCCCATCAAACAGGGGGCCGGGGAGCTGTTTTTT. This rearrangement joins TRBV28 to TRBJ2-2, with 8 bases aligning to TRBD1. The CDR3 is 12 amino acids. The germline CDR1 and CDR2 sequences are MDHEN and SYDVKM. The full variable domain, its missing parts supplied by reference TRBV28 and TRBJ2-2, is DVKVTQSSRYLVKRTGEKVFLECVQDMDHENMFWYRQDPGLGLRLIYFSYDVKMKEKGDIPEGYSVSREKKERFSLILESASTNQTSMYLCPIKQGAGELFFGEGSRLTVL.

In regard to this clonotype: At one boundary the junction diverges from the germline segment, which might be a read error. The V call is TRBV5-4, the J call TRBJ2-1; D unresolved. Germline loops: CDR1 SGHNT, CDR2 YYREEE (reference sequence). The CDR3 is made up of 15 amino acids. The CDR3 nucleotides read TGTGCCAGCAGCCCGGGCTACATTTCCTACAATGAGCAGATCTTC. This codes for CASSPGYISYNEQIF.

As for this clonotype: A much larger clonotype is one base distant, so this may be a read error. The chain has TRBV29-1 and TRBJ2-4, with D perhaps TRBD1 (5 bases). This CDR3 contains 17 residues. Germline V gene data show CDR1 as SQVTM and CDR2 as ANQGSEA. The CDR3 region has the DNA TGCAGCGTTGAATCCCAGTGGCCAGGGCTTGAGTGGAACACTCAGTACTTC. Translated, it gives CSVESQWPGLEWNTQYF.

Details on this clonotype: The junction shows a germline mismatch at one end, possibly a read error. J is TRBJ2-7 and V is TRBV12-3 or TRBV12-4; D is possibly TRBD1 (5 bases). The CDR3 covers 16 residues. This CDR3 reads CASSLLRDSPAYERYF. CDR3 DNA sequence: TGTGCCAGCAGTCTTTTGCGTGACAGCCCAGCCTACGAGCGGTACTTC.